Here is one T cell receptor (beta chain) with its context. What it binds is not known. V was shortened by 8 bases and J by 3 bases, with 11 bases between the two germline ends. CDR1 LNHDA and CDR2 SQIVND come from the germline V gene (reference sequence). The CDR3 extends over 13 amino acids. Profiling relied on immunoSEQ multiplex PCR, and the TCRdb table lists in-frame clones only, not all of them. The sample gives about 140,000 clones, roughly 88% of which show up once; roughly 3% is in the top ten. The data derive from a study of T cell responses to AZD1222 COVID-19 vaccine. General study points: Of spike-specific TCRs, nearly half reportedly target regions left unmutated in variants. Repertoires were collected only later (after the peak T cell response had occurred). The breadth and depth of Spike-specific TCRs increased once two AZD1222 doses had been given. Just 5 to 7 people given AZD1222 tested seropositive at baseline.

This sequence joins TRBV19 and TRBJ1-5; TRBD1 might be the D (5 bases). This specimen was peripheral blood, taken on day 0 of AZD1222 vaccination. The source of this sequence is an adult in good health. In nucleotides, the CDR3 is TGTGCCAGTGCGGGACTTATCAATCAGCCCCAGCATTTT. Protein sequence: CASAGLINQPQHF.